This paragraph reports one T cell receptor beta chain. The antigen is unknown. Produced via immunoSEQ multiplex PCR; TCRdb's table is partial and in-frame only. The sample includes about 2.1 million clones, 80% to 95% of them seen just once. The naive CD8 fraction comprised CD45RO-negative cells positively selected for CCR7 and excluded terminally differentiated effector memory CD45RA+ cells. The data were taken from a study of shared clonotypes between healthy human individuals. For the study at large: The cohort had two women and a few men, ages 18 to 49.

This CDR3 has 15 residues. The germline CDR1 and CDR2 sequences are MNHEY and SVGAGI. The germline V and J ends were trimmed by 2 bases and 1 base, with 11 bases remaining between them. General study points: Among the subsets, naive ones generally showed larger estimated richness than memory ones.

The material sequenced was naive CD8+ T cells from PBMCs. This TCR derives from a young man in good health. Some clones in this sample may be carry-over from other donors' samples. This chain uses TRBV6-5 with TRBJ1-1; D not resolved. The CDR3: CASSYKYEGNTEAFF. CDR3 sequence (DNA): TGTGCCAGCAGTTACAAATATGAGGGGAACACTGAAGCTTTCTTT.